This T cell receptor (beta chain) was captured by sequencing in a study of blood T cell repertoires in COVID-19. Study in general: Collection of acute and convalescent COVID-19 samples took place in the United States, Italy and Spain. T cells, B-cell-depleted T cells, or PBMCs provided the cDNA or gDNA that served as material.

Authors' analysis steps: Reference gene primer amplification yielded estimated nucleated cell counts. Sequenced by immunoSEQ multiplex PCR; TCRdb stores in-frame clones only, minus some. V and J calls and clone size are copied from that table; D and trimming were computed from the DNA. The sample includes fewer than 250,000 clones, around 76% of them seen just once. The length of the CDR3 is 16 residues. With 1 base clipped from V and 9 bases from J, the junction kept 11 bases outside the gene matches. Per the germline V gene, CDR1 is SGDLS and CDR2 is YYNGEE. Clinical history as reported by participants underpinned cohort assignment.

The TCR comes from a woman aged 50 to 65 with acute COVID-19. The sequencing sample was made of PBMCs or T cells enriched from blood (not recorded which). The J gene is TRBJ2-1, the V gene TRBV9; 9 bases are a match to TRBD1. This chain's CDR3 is CASSVWTGADFGEQFF. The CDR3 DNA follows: TGTGCCAGCAGCGTATGGACAGGGGCCGACTTTGGTGAGCAGTTCTTC.